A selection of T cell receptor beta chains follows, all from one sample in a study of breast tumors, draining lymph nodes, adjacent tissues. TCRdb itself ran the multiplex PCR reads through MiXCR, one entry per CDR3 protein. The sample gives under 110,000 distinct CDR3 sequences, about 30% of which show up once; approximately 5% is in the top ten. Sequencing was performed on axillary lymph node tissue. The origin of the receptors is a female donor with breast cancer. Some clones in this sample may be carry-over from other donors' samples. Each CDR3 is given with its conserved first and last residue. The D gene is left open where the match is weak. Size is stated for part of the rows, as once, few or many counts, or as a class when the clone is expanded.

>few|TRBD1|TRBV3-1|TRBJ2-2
CASSQSSGGRTGELFF
TGTGCCAGCAGCCAATCCTCAGGGGGCCGAACCGGGGAGCTGTTTTTT
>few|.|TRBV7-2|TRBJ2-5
CASSQGWRREGTQHF
TGTGCCAGCAGCCAAGGGTGGCGGAGGGAAGGGACCCAGCACTTC
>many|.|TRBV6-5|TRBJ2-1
CASSSSAEQFF
TGTGCCAGCAGTTCGTCCGCCGAGCAGTTCTTC
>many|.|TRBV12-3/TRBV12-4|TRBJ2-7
CASSLGTTRSEQYF
TGTGCCAGCAGTTTGGGCACAACCAGGTCCGAGCAGTACTTC
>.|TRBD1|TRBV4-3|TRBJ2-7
CASSQGGTGFDEQYF
TGCGCCAGCAGCCAAGGCGGGACAGGGTTCGACGAGCAGTACTTC
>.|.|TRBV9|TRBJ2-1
CASSTRQGGDEQFF
TGTGCCAGCAGCACCCGACAGGGAGGGGATGAGCAGTTCTTC
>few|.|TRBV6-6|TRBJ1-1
CATSQQIDTEAFF
TGTGCCACCTCTCAACAGATAGACACTGAAGCTTTCTTT
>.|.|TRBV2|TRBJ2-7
CASSEVVAYEQYF
TGTGCCAGCAGTGAAGTTGTAGCCTACGAGCAGTACTTC
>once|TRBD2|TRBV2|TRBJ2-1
CASTLAGVYNEQSF
TGTGCCAGCACCCTAGCGGGGGTCTACAATGAGCAGTCCTTC
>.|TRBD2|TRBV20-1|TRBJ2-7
CSASSASGNYEQYF
TGCAGTGCTAGTTCGGCTAGCGGGAACTACGAGCAGTACTTC
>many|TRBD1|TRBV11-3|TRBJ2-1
CASSSGQGREQFF
TGTGCCAGCAGCTCCGGACAGGGGCGCGAGCAGTTCTTC
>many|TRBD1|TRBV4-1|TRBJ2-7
CASSLGQDRVQYF
TGCGCCAGCAGCCTCGGACAGGATAGGGTGCAGTACTTC
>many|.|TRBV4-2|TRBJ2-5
CASSQDEGGQGSASGSGETQYF
TGTGCCAGCAGCCAAGATGAGGGTGGACAGGGATCGGCTAGCGGGTCTGGGGAGACCCAGTACTTC
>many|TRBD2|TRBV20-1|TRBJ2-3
CSARAPRLAGVDTQYF
TGCAGTGCTAGGGCTCCGAGGCTAGCGGGAGTAGATACGCAGTATTTT
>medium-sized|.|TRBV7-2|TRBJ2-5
CASSVQETQYF
TGTGCCAGCAGTGTCCAAGAGACCCAGTACTTC
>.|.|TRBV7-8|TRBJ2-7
CAGSLEWSEVVEQYF
TGTGCCGGCAGCTTAGAATGGTCGGAAGTGGTTGAGCAGTACTTC
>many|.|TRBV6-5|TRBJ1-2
CASTNRGTWNYGYTF
TGTGCCAGCACTAATAGGGGCACGTGGAACTATGGCTACACCTTC
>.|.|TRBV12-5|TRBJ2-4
CASGPDSKNIQYF
TGTGCTAGTGGGCCGGACAGCAAAAACATTCAGTACTTC
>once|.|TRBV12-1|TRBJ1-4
CARAQGLEKLFF
TGTGCCAGGGCCCAGGGACTTGAAAAACTGTTTTTT
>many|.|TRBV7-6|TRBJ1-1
CASTFRGVGDTEAFF
TGTGCCAGCACCTTTAGGGGGGTAGGGGACACTGAAGCTTTCTTT
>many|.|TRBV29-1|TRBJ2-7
CSVEDSTYEQYF
TGCAGCGTTGAGGACAGTACCTACGAGCAGTACTTC
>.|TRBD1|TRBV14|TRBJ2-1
CASSHVGQGDNEQFF
TGTGCCAGCAGCCACGTGGGACAGGGGGACAATGAGCAGTTCTTC
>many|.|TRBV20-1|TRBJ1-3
CSASYAVSGNTIYF
TGCAGTGCTAGTTATGCCGTCTCTGGAAACACCATATATTTT
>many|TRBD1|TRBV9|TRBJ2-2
CASSVGTGWDGELFF
TGTGCCAGCAGCGTAGGGACAGGGTGGGATGGGGAGCTGTTTTTT
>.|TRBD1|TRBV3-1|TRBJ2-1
CASSQADREGEQFF
TGTGCCAGCAGCCAAGCGGACAGGGAAGGTGAGCAGTTCTTC
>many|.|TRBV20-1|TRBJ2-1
CSASRGIAYNEQFF
TGCAGTGCATCGCGGGGCATTGCCTACAATGAGCAGTTCTTC
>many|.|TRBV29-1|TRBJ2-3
CSYRDSTDTQYF
TGCAGCTATCGGGACAGCACAGATACGCAGTATTTT
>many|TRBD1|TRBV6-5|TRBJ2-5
CASSPQGAGQKTQYF
TGTGCCAGCAGTCCCCAGGGGGCAGGACAGAAGACCCAGTACTTC
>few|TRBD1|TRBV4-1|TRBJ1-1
CASSQGSGGTEAFF
TGCGCCAGCAGCCAAGGTTCAGGGGGCACTGAAGCTTTCTTT
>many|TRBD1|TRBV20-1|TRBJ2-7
CSVRTGAYEQYF
TGCAGTGTAAGGACAGGGGCATACGAGCAGTACTTC
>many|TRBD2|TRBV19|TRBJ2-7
CASSGTSGSYEQYF
TGTGCCAGTAGTGGGACTAGCGGATCCTACGAGCAGTACTTC
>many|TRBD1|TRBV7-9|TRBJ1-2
CASSVRQGAYYGYTF
TGTGCCAGCAGCGTCAGACAGGGGGCTTACTATGGCTACACCTTC
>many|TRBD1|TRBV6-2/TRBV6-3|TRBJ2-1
CASSQVQGIKQFF
TGTGCCAGCAGTCAGGTACAGGGGATTAAGCAGTTCTTC
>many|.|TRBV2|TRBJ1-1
CASSAGRTENTEAFF
TGTGCCAGCAGTGCAGGCCGGACAGAGAACACTGAAGCTTTCTTT
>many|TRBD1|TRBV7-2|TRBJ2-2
CASSYRDSTGELFF
TGTGCCAGCAGCTATCGGGACAGCACCGGGGAGCTGTTTTTT
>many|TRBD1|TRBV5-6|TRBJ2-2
CASSLYRGRGSGELFF
TGTGCCAGCAGCTTGTACAGGGGGAGAGGGTCCGGGGAGCTGTTTTTT
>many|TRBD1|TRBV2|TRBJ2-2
CASSGQGADTGELFF
TGTGCCAGCAGTGGACAGGGGGCCGACACCGGGGAGCTGTTTTTT
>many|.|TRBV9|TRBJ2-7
CASSVNLASGNYEQYF
TGTGCCAGCAGCGTCAACCTCGCAAGTGGGAACTACGAGCAGTACTTC
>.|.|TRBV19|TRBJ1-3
CASYRPTGNTIYF
TGTGCCAGCTACCGACCTACTGGAAACACCATATATTTT
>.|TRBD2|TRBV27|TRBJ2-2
CASSSSGGKNTGELFF
TGTGCCAGCAGTTCCTCGGGGGGTAAGAACACCGGGGAGCTGTTTTTT
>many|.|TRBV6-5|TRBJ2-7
CASRPRTAVNYEQYF
TGTGCCAGCAGGCCCCGGACAGCCGTTAACTACGAGCAGTACTTC
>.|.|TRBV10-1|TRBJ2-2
CASSPTSSGELFF
TGCGCCAGCAGCCCGACTAGTTCCGGGGAGCTGTTTTTT
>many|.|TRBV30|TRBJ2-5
CAGQETQYF
TGTGCCGGCCAAGAGACCCAGTACTTC
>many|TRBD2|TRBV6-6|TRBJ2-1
CASRLTSGGSYNEQFF
TGTGCCAGCAGACTTACTAGCGGAGGCTCCTACAATGAGCAGTTCTTC
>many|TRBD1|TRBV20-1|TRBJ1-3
CSAVEGRGRGNTIYF
TGCAGTGCCGTGGAGGGGAGGGGGCGTGGAAACACCATATATTTT
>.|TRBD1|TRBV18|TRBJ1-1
CASSPYDRGNTEAFF
TGTGCCAGCTCACCATACGACAGGGGGAACACCGAAGCTTTCTTT